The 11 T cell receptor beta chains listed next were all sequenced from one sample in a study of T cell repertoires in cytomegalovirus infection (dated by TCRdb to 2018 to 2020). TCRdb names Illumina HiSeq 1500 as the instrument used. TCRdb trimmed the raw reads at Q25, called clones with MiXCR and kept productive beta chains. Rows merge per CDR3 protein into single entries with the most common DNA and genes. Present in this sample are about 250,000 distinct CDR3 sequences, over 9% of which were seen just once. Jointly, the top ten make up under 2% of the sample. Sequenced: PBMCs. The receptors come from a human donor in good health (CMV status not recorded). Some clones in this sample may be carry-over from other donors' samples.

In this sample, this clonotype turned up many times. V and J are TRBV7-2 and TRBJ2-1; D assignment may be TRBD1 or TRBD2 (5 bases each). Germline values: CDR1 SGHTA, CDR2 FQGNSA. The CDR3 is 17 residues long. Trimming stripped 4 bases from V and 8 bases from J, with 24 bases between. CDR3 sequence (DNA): TGTGCCAGCAGCTCTTCCTCCGGGACGGTCCCTGTCGATGAGCAGTTCTTC. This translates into CASSSSSGTVPVDEQFF.

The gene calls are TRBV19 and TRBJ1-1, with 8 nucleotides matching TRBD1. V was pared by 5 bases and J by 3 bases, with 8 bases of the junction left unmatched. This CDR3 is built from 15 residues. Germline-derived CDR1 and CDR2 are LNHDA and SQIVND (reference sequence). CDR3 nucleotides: TGTGCCAGTAGTCGCCCGACAGGGGTCGACACTGAAGCTTTCTTT. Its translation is CASSRPTGVDTEAFF.

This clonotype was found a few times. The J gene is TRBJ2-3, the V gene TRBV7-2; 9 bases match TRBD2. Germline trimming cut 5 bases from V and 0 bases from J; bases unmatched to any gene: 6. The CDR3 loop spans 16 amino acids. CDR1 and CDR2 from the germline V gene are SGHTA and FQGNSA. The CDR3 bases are TGTGCCAGCAGCCAGGGACTAGCAGCTAGCACAGATACGCAGTATTTT. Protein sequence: CASSQGLAASTDTQYF.

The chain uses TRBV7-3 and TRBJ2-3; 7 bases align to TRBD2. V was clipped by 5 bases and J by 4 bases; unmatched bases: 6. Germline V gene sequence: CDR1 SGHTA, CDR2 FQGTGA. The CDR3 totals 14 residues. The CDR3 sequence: CASSGGLGADTQYF. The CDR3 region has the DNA TGTGCCAGCAGCGGAGGACTAGGAGCAGATACGCAGTATTTT.

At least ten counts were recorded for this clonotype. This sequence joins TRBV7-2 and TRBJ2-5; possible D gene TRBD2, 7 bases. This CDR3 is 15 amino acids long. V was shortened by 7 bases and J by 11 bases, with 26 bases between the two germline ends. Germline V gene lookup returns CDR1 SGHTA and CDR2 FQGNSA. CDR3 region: CASIPLRGGAGFQYF. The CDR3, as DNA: TGTGCCAGCATTCCCTTAAGGGGGGGGGCTGGGTTTCAGTACTTC.

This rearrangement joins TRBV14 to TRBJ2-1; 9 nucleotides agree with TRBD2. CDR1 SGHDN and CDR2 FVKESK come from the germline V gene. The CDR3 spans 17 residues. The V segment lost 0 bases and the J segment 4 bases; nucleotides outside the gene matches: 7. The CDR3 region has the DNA TGTGCCAGCAGCCAAGAGTCAGGGCTAGCGGGATACAATGAGCAGTTCTTC. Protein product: CASSQESGLAGYNEQFF.

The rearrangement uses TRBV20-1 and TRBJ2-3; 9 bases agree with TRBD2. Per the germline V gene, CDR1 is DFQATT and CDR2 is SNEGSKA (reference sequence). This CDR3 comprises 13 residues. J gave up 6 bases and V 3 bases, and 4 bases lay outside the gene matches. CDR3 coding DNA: TGCAGTGCTAGGGCTAGCGGGGTGGATACGCAGTATTTT. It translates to CSARASGVDTQYF.

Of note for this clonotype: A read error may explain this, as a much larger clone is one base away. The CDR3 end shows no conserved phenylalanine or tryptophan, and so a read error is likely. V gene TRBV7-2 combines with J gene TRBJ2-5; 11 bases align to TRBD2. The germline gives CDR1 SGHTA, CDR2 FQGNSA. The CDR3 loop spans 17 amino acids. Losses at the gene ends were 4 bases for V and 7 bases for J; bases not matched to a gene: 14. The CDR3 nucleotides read TGTGCCAGCAGCTCCGAGTTAGCGGGAGGGCGCGGGGGGACCCAGTACATC. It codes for CASSSELAGGRGGTQYI.

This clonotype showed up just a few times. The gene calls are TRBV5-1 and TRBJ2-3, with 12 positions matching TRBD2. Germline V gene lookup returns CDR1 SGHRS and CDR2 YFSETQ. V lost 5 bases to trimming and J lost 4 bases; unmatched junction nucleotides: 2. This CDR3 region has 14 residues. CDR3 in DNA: TGCGCCAGCAGGACTAGCGGGAGCGCAGATACGCAGTATTTT. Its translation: CASRTSGSADTQYF.

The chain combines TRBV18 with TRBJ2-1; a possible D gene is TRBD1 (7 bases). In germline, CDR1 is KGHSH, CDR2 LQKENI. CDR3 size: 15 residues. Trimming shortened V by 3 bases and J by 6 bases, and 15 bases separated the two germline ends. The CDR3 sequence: CASSPGTGTANEQFF. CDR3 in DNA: TGTGCCAGCTCACCGGGGACTGGGACAGCCAATGAGCAGTTCTTC. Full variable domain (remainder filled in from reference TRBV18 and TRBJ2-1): NAGVMQNPRHLVRRRGQEARLRCSPMKGHSHVYWYRQLPEEGLKFMVYLQKENIIDESGMPKERFSAEFPKEGPSILRIQQVVRGDSAAYFCASSPGTGTANEQFFGPGTRLTVL.

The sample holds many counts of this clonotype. The CDR3 region is CSATTNEKLFF. CDR3 in DNA: TGCAGCGCTACTACTAATGAAAAACTGTTTTTT. This chain joins TRBV29-1 and TRBJ1-4, with D unresolved. V gave up 7 bases and J gave up 2 bases, with 5 bases separating them. The V gene's germline CDR1 is SQVTM and CDR2 ANQGSEA. CDR3 length: 11 residues. Combining the CDR3 with reference TRBV29-1 and TRBJ1-4 gives the whole variable domain SAVISQKPSRDICQRGTSLTIQCQVDSQVTMMFWYRQQPGQSLTLIATANQGSEATYESGFVIDKFPISRPNLTFSTLTVSNMSPEDSSIYLCSATTNEKLFFGSGTQLSVL.